The text below deals with one TCR beta chain. Its matching antigen is unknown. This record belongs to a study of cytomegalovirus exposure and HLA in healthy donors. PCR primers comprised 60 Vbeta and 13 Jbeta primers. This table comes from immunoSEQ multiplex PCR, and its TCRdb copy is limited to in-frame clones, with some not included. The data show about 180,000 clones, with 70% to 85% seen just once and around 1.2% held by the top ten. The germline gives CDR1 MGHRA, CDR2 YSYEKL. V was pared by 4 bases and J by 3 bases, with 3 bases of the junction left unmatched. This CDR3 has 15 residues. Study findings and constraints: It was shown in a later analysis that HLA-associated TCR beta chains were more clonally expanded than other, equally common chains. An analysis that came later showed most CMV-associated TCR beta chains appearing HLA-restricted.

The clonotype comes from a girl aged 2-10 years in good health and CMV-seropositive. The specimen sequenced was PBMCs. The rearrangement uses TRBV4-1 and TRBJ2-5, with TRBD2 matching over 12 bases. The CDR3 DNA follows: TGCGCCAGCAGCCCCCTAGCGGGAGGGGAAGAGACCCAGTACTTC. This sequence encodes CASSPLAGGEETQYF.